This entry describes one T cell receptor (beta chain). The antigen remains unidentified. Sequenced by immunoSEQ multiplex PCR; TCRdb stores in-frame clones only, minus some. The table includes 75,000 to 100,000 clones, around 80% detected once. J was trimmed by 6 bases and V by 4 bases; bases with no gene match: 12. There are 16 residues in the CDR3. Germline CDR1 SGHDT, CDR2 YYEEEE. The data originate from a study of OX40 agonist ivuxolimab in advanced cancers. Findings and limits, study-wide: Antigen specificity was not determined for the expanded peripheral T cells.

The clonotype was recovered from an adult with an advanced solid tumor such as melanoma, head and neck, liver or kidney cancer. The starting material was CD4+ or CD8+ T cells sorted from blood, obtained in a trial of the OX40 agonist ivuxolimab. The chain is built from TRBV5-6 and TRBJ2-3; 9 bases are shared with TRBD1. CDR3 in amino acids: CASSLSLGQGQDTQYF. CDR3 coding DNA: TGTGCCAGCAGCCTATCCTTGGGACAGGGTCAGGATACGCAGTATTTT.